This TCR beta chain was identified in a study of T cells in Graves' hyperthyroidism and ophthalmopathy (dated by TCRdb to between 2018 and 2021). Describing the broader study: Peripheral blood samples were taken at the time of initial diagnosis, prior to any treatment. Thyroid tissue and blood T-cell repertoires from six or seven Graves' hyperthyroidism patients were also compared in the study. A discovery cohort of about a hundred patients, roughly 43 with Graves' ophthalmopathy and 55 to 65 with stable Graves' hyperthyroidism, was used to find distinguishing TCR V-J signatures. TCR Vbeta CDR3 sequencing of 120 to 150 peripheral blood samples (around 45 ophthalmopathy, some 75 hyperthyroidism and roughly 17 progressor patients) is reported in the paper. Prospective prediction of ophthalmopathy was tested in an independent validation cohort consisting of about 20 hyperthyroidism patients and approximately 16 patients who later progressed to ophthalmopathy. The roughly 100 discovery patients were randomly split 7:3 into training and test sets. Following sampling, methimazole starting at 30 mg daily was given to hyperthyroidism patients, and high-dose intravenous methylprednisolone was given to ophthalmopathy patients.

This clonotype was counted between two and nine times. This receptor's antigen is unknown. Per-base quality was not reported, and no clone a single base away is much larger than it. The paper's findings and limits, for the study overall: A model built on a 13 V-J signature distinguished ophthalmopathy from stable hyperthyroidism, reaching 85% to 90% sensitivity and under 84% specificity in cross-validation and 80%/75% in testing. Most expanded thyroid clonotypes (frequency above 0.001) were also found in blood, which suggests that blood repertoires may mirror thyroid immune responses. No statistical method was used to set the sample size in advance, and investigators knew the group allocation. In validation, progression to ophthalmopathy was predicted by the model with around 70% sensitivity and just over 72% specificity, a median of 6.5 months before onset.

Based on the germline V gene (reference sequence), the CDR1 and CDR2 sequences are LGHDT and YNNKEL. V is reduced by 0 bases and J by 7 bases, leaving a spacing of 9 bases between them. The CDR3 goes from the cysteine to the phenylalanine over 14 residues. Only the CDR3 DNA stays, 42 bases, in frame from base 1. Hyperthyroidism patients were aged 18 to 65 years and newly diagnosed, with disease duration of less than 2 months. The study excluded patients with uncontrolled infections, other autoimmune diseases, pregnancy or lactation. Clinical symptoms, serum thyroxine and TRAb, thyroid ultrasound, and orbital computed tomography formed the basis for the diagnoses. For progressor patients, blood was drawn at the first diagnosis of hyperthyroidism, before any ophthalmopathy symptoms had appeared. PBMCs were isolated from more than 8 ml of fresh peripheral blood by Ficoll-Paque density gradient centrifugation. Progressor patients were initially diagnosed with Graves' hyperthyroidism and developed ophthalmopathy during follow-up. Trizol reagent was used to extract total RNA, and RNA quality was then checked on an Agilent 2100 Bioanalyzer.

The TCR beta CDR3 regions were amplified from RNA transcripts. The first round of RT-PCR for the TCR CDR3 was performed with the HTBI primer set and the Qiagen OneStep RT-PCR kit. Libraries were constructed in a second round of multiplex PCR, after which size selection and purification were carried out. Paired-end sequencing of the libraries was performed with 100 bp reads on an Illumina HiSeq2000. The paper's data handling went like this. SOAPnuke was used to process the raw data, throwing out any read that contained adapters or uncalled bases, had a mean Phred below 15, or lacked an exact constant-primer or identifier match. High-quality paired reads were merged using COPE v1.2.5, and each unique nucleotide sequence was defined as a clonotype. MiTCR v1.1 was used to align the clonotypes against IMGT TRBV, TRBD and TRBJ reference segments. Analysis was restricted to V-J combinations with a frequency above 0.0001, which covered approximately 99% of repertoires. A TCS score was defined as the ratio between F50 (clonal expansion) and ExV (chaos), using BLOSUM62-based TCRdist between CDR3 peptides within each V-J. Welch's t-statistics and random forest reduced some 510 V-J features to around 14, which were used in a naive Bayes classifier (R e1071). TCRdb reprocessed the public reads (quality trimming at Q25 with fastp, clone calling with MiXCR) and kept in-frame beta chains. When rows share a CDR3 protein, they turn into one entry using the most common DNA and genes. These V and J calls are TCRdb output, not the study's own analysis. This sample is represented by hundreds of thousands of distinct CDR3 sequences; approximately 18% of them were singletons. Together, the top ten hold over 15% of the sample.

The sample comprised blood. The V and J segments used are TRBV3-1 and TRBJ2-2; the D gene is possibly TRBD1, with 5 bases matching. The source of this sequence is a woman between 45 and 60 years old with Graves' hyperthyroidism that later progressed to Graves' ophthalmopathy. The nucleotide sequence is TGTGCCAGCAGCCAAGATTTAGGGGTCGGGGAGCTGTTTTTT. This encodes CASSQDLGVGELFF.